Each of the 14 T cell receptor beta chains below was sequenced from the same sample in a study of shared clonotypes between healthy human individuals. Some clones are missing from TCRdb's copy, which holds only in-frame ones; the method was immunoSEQ multiplex PCR. The table has 2 million to 2.5 million clones, roughly 94% seen once. The sample taken for sequencing was naive CD4+ T cells sorted from blood. Subset here: CD45RA+ positively selected. Every receptor here comes from a young man in good health.

CDR3 in amino acids: CASSQGQYF. In DNA form, the CDR3 reads TGTGCCAGCAGCCAGGGGCAGTACTTC. J is TRBJ2-7 and V is TRBV3-2. TRBV3-2 is a known pseudogene. The CDR3 has 9 amino acids.

The table lists this clone with a few counts. V and J are TRBV18 and TRBJ2-1, with D tentatively TRBD2 (5 bases). Germline V lookup: CDR1 KGHSH, CDR2 LQKENI. V gave up 6 bases and J gave up 8 bases, with 14 bases separating them. The CDR3 loop spans 13 amino acids. The CDR3: CASSYEGRDEQFF. The CDR3 coding sequence is TGTGCCAGCTCTTACGAGGGCCGGGATGAGCAGTTCTTC.

The V call is TRBV5-4, the J call TRBJ2-1; D not resolved. CDR1 and CDR2 (germline): SGHNT, YYREEE (reference sequence). The CDR3 totals 13 residues. Deletions cut 2 bases from V and 10 bases from J, with 13 bases between. The CDR3 nucleotides read TGTGCCAGCAGCTTAGATCCAGCCCGGGAGCAGTTCTTC. It specifies CASSLDPAREQFF.

The V call is TRBV18, the J call TRBJ2-7; the match to TRBD1 covers 9 bases. CDR3 size: 14 residues. Trimming took 3 bases from V and 7 from J; bases not matched to a gene: 7. CDR1 KGHSH and CDR2 LQKENI come from the germline V gene. The CDR3 reads CASSPRDRAWEQYF. The CDR3 DNA follows: TGTGCCAGCTCACCCCGGGACAGGGCGTGGGAGCAGTACTTC.

The chain links TRBV6-5 to TRBJ2-7; 7 bases fit TRBD2. Germline assignment: CDR1 MNHEY and CDR2 SVGAGI. Losses at the gene ends were 2 bases for V and 4 bases for J; bases not matched to a gene: 5. CDR3 length equals 14 residues. CDR3 sequence: CASSYKRGTYEQYF. The CDR3 DNA sequence: TGTGCCAGCAGTTACAAGCGGGGAACGTACGAGCAGTACTTC.

The chain links TRBV6-6 to TRBJ2-2, with D maybe TRBD1 (6 bases). Trimming stripped 6 bases from V and 5 bases from J, with 10 bases between. The germline CDR1 and CDR2 sequences are MNHNY and SVGAGI (reference sequence). The CDR3 extends over 13 amino acids. CDR3 sequence: CASRHTGTGELFF. The CDR3 DNA sequence: TGTGCCAGCAGACACACAGGGACCGGGGAGCTGTTTTTT.

The V and J genes are TRBV10-3 and TRBJ2-7; D not resolved. V was trimmed by 5 bases and J by 4 bases, leaving 9 bases between them. This CDR3 comprises 12 residues. The V gene's germline CDR1 is ENHRY and CDR2 SYGVKD. In DNA, the CDR3 is TGTGCCATCAGTCCCACGTCATACGAGCAGTACTTC. Translation gives CAISPTSYEQYF.

The V call is TRBV11-2, the J call TRBJ2-7; 7 positions match TRBD1. With V trimmed by 0 bases and J by 2 bases, 4 bases remained unmatched. Germline CDR1 SGHAT, CDR2 FQNNGV. The CDR3 covers 15 residues. The chain's CDR3 is CASSLERQGPYEQYF. CDR3 bases: TGTGCCAGCAGCTTAGAGCGACAGGGCCCCTACGAGCAGTACTTC.

With respect to this clone: Other DNA variants within this sample encode the same CDR3. V usage is TRBV27 and J usage is TRBJ2-7, with 7 nucleotides matching TRBD1. Germline CDR1 and CDR2: MNHEY and SMNVEV (reference sequence). V lost 2 bases to trimming and J lost 2 bases; unmatched junction nucleotides: 3. CDR3 length equals 14 residues. The CDR3 DNA reads TGTGCCAGCAGTTTAGGGACAGTCCCCTACGAGCAGTACTTC. Protein: CASSLGTVPYEQYF.

The chain carries TRBV6-1 and TRBJ1-2; D might be TRBD1 (5 bases). The CDR3 contains 13 residues. The germline V gene encodes CDR1 MNHNS and CDR2 SASEGT. Trimming took 3 bases from V and 4 from J, leaving 9 bases between them. CDR3 amino acids: CASSDRGPYGYTF. In DNA, the CDR3 is TGTGCCAGCAGTGATCGGGGACCCTATGGCTACACCTTC.

The chain carries TRBV6-5 and TRBJ1-2, with D perhaps TRBD1 (5 bases). The CDR3 has 15 residues. Trimming removed 2 bases from V and 3 bases from J, with 13 bases in between. CDR1 and CDR2 (germline): MNHEY, SVGAGI. CDR3 bases: TGTGCCAGCAGTTACACGGGGCGGGAATACTATGGCTACACCTTC. Translating it yields CASSYTGREYYGYTF.

This clone was observed a few times. CDR3 in amino acids: CSVGPLAGGLSYEQYF. The CDR3, as DNA: TGCAGCGTTGGTCCTTTAGCGGGAGGTCTATCGTACGAGCAGTACTTC. The chain couples TRBV29-1 to TRBJ2-5; 10 bases agree with TRBD2. The J call could be wrong; TRBJ2-7 is a better fit for the DNA end. Germline CDR1 SQVTM, CDR2 ANQGSEA. The CDR3 extends over 16 amino acids.

The CDR3 DNA reads as TGTGCCAGTAAAGAGGGGGACACCTATAATTCACCCCTCCACTTT. Residues: CASKEGDTYNSPLHF. The rearrangement links TRBV19 to TRBJ1-6, with D possibly matching TRBD1 (6 bases). The CDR3 covers 15 residues. Trimming removed 7 bases from V and 2 bases from J, with 12 bases in between. Germline-derived CDR1 and CDR2 are LNHDA and SQIVND (reference sequence).

Details on this clone: Since a much larger clone is just one base distant, this may be a read error. The chain's CDR3 is CAISEWKDEQHF. In DNA form, the CDR3 reads TGTGCCATCAGTGAATGGAAGGACGAGCAGCACTTC. This sequence joins TRBV10-3 and TRBJ2-7; D gene unclear. Germline CDR1 ENHRY, CDR2 SYGVKD. The CDR3 spans 12 residues.